One and the same sample provided the 31 T cell receptor beta chains below, sequenced in a study of shared T cell receptors in the human thymus. Repertoires were generated with immunoSEQ multiplex PCR, while TCRdb's copy carries only in-frame clones and drops some. This sample has about 380,000 clones, with approximately 95% found just once. What was sequenced was thymocytes. The receptor set was obtained from a human donor.

J is TRBJ1-2 and V is TRBV23-1, with D perhaps matching TRBD1 (5 bases). TRBV23-1 is placed among ORFs of uncertain function. Deletions cut 6 bases from V and 5 bases from J, with 10 bases between. The length of the CDR3 is 12 residues. CDR3 sequence: CASSRTPYGYTF. In DNA form, the CDR3 reads TGCGCCAGCAGCAGGACACCTTATGGCTACACCTTC.

The rearrangement uses TRBV7-6 and TRBJ2-7; TRBD2 agrees at 8 bases. Germline-derived CDR1 and CDR2 are SGHVS and FNYEAQ. This CDR3 contains 15 residues. Trimming at V came to 0 bases and at J to 6 bases, leaving 7 bases not matched to a gene. CDR3 sequence reads: CASSLALSGASEQYF. For the CDR3, the DNA is TGTGCCAGCAGCTTAGCGCTTAGCGGGGCGTCCGAGCAGTACTTC.

V gene TRBV11-2 combines with J gene TRBJ1-3, with D possibly matching TRBD1 (6 bases). The V end lost 2 bases, the J end lost 0 bases, and 17 bases lay between the germline ends. Germline CDR1 and CDR2: SGHAT and FQNNGV. This CDR3 spans 18 amino acids. The CDR3 protein is CASSLLAWHRDSGNTIYF. The CDR3 DNA reads TGTGCCAGCAGCTTATTGGCGTGGCACAGGGACTCTGGAAACACCATATATTTT.

J is TRBJ2-7 and V is TRBV18; 7 nucleotides match TRBD1. CDR3 length: 13 amino acids. V dropped 4 bases and J dropped 2; count of bases not matched to a gene: 2. Germline V gene lookup returns CDR1 KGHSH and CDR2 LQKENI. The CDR3 protein is CASSHRGTYEQYF. Written as DNA, the CDR3 is TGTGCCAGCTCACACAGGGGCACCTACGAGCAGTACTTC.

The V gene is TRBV19, the J gene TRBJ2-2; no clear D. The CDR3 extends over 14 amino acids. The V gene lost 1 base and the J gene lost 7 bases, with 10 bases spanning the gap. Germline-derived CDR1 and CDR2 are LNHDA and SQIVND (reference sequence). In DNA form, the CDR3 reads TGTGCCAGTAGTATAGCCGTGGGTAGCGGGGAGCTGTTTTTT. Translated, it gives CASSIAVGSGELFF.

The gene calls are TRBV6-4 and TRBJ2-3; TRBD2 matches at 12 bases. Germline lookup yields CDR1 MRHNA and CDR2 SNTAGT. This CDR3 is 18 amino acids long. The V gene end was trimmed by 4 bases and the J gene end by 3 bases; junction bases not matched to a gene: 11. The CDR3 DNA sequence: TGTGCCAGCAGTGTGACTAGCGGGAGCCCCAACTTTACAGATACGCAGTATTTT. It is translated as CASSVTSGSPNFTDTQYF.

The sample holds one count of this clone. The rearrangement links TRBV7-9 to TRBJ2-3, with 10 bases that match TRBD1. CDR3 size: 16 residues. Germline CDR1 and CDR2: SEHNR and FQNEAQ (reference sequence). Unmatched junction bases numbered 7, after V lost 1 base and J lost 6 bases. The chain's CDR3 is CASSLGEGTGVDTQYF. The CDR3 DNA follows: TGTGCCAGCAGCTTAGGGGAGGGGACAGGGGTGGATACGCAGTATTTT. Variable domain in full (rest from reference TRBV7-9 and TRBJ2-3): DTGVSQNPRHKITKRGQNVTFRCDPISEHNRLYWYRQTLGQGPEFLTYFQNEAQLEKSRLLSDRFSAERPKGSFSTLEIQRTEQGDSAMYLCASSLGEGTGVDTQYFGPGTRLTVL.

The chain is built from TRBV18 and TRBJ1-3, with D possibly being TRBD1 (5 bases). The V gene's germline CDR1 is KGHSH and CDR2 LQKENI. CDR3 length: 18 amino acids. V lost 6 bases, J lost 0 bases, and 21 bases lay in between. CDR3 residues: CASSLAQGSRRSGNTIYF. The CDR3, as DNA: TGTGCCAGCTCCCTCGCTCAGGGTTCGAGACGCTCTGGAAACACCATATATTTT.

The chain uses TRBV9 and TRBJ2-1; D tentatively fits TRBD1 or TRBD2 (5 bases each). Per germline, CDR1 SGDLS and CDR2 YYNGEE. The CDR3 has 14 residues. V dropped 0 bases and J dropped 7 bases, with 11 bases sitting between them. The CDR3 loop is CASSVGRDRNEQFF. The CDR3 nucleotides read TGTGCCAGCAGCGTAGGTCGGGACCGAAATGAGCAGTTCTTC.

In DNA, the CDR3 is TGTGCCAGCAGGAACCGGGACAGCCCTGCCTACGAGCAGTACTTC. It translates to CASRNRDSPAYEQYF. The chain is built from TRBV28 and TRBJ2-7; 7 bases map to TRBD1. Looked up from germline, CDR1 is MDHEN and CDR2 is SYDVKM. V lost 6 bases and J lost 2; bases outside the gene matches: 10. CDR3 size: 15 residues.

The DNA for the CDR3 is TGTGCCAGCAGCTATGGACTAGCGGGAGTCCACGAGCAGTACTTC. The encoded protein is CASSYGLAGVHEQYF. J is TRBJ2-7 and V is TRBV28, with TRBD2 matching 13 bases. The J segment lost 5 bases and the V segment lost 6 bases, leaving 7 bases of the junction unmatched. CDR3 length equals 15 residues. Germline lookup yields CDR1 MDHEN and CDR2 SYDVKM.

This chain joins TRBV10-2 and TRBJ2-7, with D maybe TRBD2 (5 bases). CDR3 length equals 15 residues. The germline V gene encodes CDR1 WSHSY and CDR2 SAAADI. V gave up 4 bases and J gave up 2 bases, with 15 bases separating them. CDR3 residues: CASSVLVGDTYEQYF. CDR3 in DNA: TGCGCCAGCAGTGTATTAGTGGGAGACACCTACGAGCAGTACTTC.

The chain has TRBV7-4 and TRBJ1-5, with a tentative D call TRBD1 (6 bases). The CDR3 covers 14 residues. Germline V gene lookup returns CDR1 SGHVT and CDR2 SQSDAQ. Trimming took off 3 bases at V and 7 bases at J, with 13 bases between the two ends. The CDR3 DNA is TGTGCCAGCAGCTTGACAGGTATTGGGCAGCCCCAGCATTTT. It codes for CASSLTGIGQPQHF. The full variable domain, completed using reference TRBV7-4 and TRBJ1-5, is GAGVSQSPRYKVAKRGRDVALRCDSISGHVTLYWYRQTLGQGSEVLTYSQSDAQRDKSGRPSGRFSAERPERSVSTLKIQRTEQGDSAVYLCASSLTGIGQPQHFGDGTRLSIL.

This chain links TRBV7-9 with TRBJ1-5, with 7 bases matching TRBD1. This CDR3 has 15 amino acids. CDR1 is SEHNR, CDR2 FQNEAQ, per germline (reference sequence). J was trimmed by 2 bases and V by 8 bases; bases with no gene match: 9. CDR3: CASSGGGNGNQPQHF. The CDR3 DNA reads as TGTGCCAGCTCAGGAGGGGGCAATGGCAATCAGCCCCAGCATTTT. Based on the CDR3 plus reference TRBV7-9 and TRBJ1-5, the full variable domain is DTGVSQNPRHKITKRGQNVTFRCDPISEHNRLYWYRQTLGQGPEFLTYFQNEAQLEKSRLLSDRFSAERPKGSFSTLEIQRTEQGDSAMYLCASSGGGNGNQPQHFGDGTRLSIL.

This rearrangement joins TRBV21-1 to TRBJ2-3; whether TRBD2, the table's D call, matches the DNA was not checked. TRBV21-1 counts as a pseudogene. CDR3 length equals 18 residues. In DNA, the CDR3 is TGTGCCAGCACGTGCAAGGGGACTAGCGGGGTGAGCACAGATACGCAGTATTTT. Its translation: CASTCKGTSGVSTDTQYF.

The gene calls are TRBV27 and TRBJ2-3; 10 nucleotides match TRBD2. The V segment lost 5 bases and the J segment 3 bases; nucleotides outside the gene matches: 8. This CDR3 region has 16 residues. The germline V gene encodes CDR1 MNHEY and CDR2 SMNVEV (reference sequence). CDR3 loop: CASSPASGSITDTQYF. The CDR3, as DNA: TGTGCCAGCAGTCCGGCTAGCGGGAGTATAACAGATACGCAGTATTTT.

The V call is TRBV27, the J call TRBJ2-7; 8 bases fit TRBD1. V lost 6 bases, J lost 2 bases, and 9 bases stayed unmatched. CDR3 length: 15 residues. Looked up from germline, CDR1 is MNHEY and CDR2 is SMNVEV (reference sequence). CDR3: CASRWTGPGAYEQYF. The DNA of the CDR3 is TGTGCCAGCAGATGGACAGGGCCGGGGGCCTACGAGCAGTACTTC.

V is TRBV28 and J is TRBJ2-7, with D perhaps being TRBD1 or TRBD2 (5 bases each). The CDR3 is 15 amino acids. With 3 bases removed from V and 4 bases from J, the gap between germline ends came to 16 bases. From germline, CDR1 is MDHEN and CDR2 SYDVKM. CDR3 residues: CASSFRQLGPYEQYF. The CDR3 bases are TGTGCCAGCAGTTTCCGGCAGTTGGGACCTTACGAGCAGTACTTC.

This chain uses TRBV18 with TRBJ1-1; unclear D gene. The CDR3 is 12 residues long. Germline CDR1 reads KGHSH; CDR2 reads LQKENI. Between the trimmed V and J ends, which lost 6 bases and 2 bases, there was a span of 7 bases. This CDR3 reads CASSPPNTEAFF. In nucleotides, the CDR3 is TGTGCCAGCTCGCCGCCCAACACTGAAGCTTTCTTT.

V and J are TRBV18 and TRBJ2-5; D might be TRBD1 or TRBD2, each matching 5 bases. The length of the CDR3 is 12 residues. The germline V and J ends were trimmed by 3 bases and 7 bases, with 9 bases remaining between them. Germline lookup yields CDR1 KGHSH and CDR2 LQKENI. For the CDR3, the DNA is TGTGCCAGCTCACCCCCGGGGACGACCCAGTACTTC. Protein product: CASSPPGTTQYF.

The chain links TRBV2 to TRBJ2-1; TRBD1 agrees at 11 bases. CDR3 length: 19 residues. Unmatched junction bases numbered 10, after V lost 3 bases and J lost 0 bases. Germline V gene data show CDR1 as SNHLY and CDR2 as FYNNEI. CDR3 in DNA: TGTGCCAGCAGTGACGGACAGGGGGCGCGATGGAGCTCCTACAATGAGCAGTTCTTC. Protein sequence: CASSDGQGARWSSYNEQFF.

The chain joins TRBV11-3 to TRBJ2-2; 7 positions agree with TRBD1. V trimming: 0 bases; J trimming: 0 bases; junction bases outside the gene matches: 10. Germline CDR1 reads SGHNT; CDR2 reads YENEEA. This CDR3 is 19 amino acids long. The CDR3 bases are TGTGCCAGCAGCTTAGAAGTCGGAGGCCAGGGGGCGAACACCGGGGAGCTGTTTTTT. It codes for CASSLEVGGQGANTGELFF.

V gene TRBV5-4 combines with J gene TRBJ2-1; TRBD2 matches at 8 bases. V was pared by 0 bases and J by 3 bases, with 8 bases of the junction left unmatched. CDR1 is SGHNT and CDR2 is YYREEE in the germline V gene (reference sequence). This CDR3 comprises 17 residues. CDR3 DNA sequence: TGTGCCAGCAGCTTGGTAGTGCCTAGCGGGCACTACAATGAGCAGTTCTTC. Amino acids: CASSLVVPSGHYNEQFF.

The CDR3 nucleotides read TGCGCCAGCAGCGTGATGGACAGGGGAAATGAAAAACTGTTTTTT. It yields the protein CASSVMDRGNEKLFF. The rearrangement uses TRBV5-1 and TRBJ1-4; 9 bases align to TRBD1. V was pared by 4 bases and J by 5 bases, with 6 bases of the junction left unmatched. This CDR3 is built from 15 residues. Germline assignment: CDR1 SGHRS and CDR2 YFSETQ.

The chain is built from TRBV27 and TRBJ2-3; no clear D. The CDR3 runs 11 residues. Per the germline V gene, CDR1 is MNHEY and CDR2 is SMNVEV (reference sequence). Trimming pared 6 bases from V and 6 bases from J, leaving 7 bases between. The CDR3 region is CASSHDDTQYF. CDR3 coding DNA: TGTGCCAGCAGCCACGATGATACGCAGTATTTT.

This chain connects TRBV6-5 to TRBJ2-5; a possible D gene is TRBD1 (6 bases). V was shortened by 5 bases and J by 7 bases, with 20 bases between the two germline ends. CDR3 length: 15 amino acids. Germline V gene sequence: CDR1 MNHEY, CDR2 SVGAGI. CDR3 in amino acids: CASSKTGHEIGTQYF. CDR3 sequence (DNA): TGTGCCAGCAGTAAAACGGGACACGAGATAGGGACCCAGTACTTC.

The chain combines TRBV11-2 with TRBJ1-4; D is perhaps TRBD1 (5 bases). The CDR3 spans 17 residues. V shed 0 bases and J shed 6 bases, with 17 bases lying between them. The germline V gene encodes CDR1 SGHAT and CDR2 FQNNGV. In nucleotides, the CDR3 is TGTGCCAGCAGCTTAGATAGATCAGGGTCCGGGGATGAAAAACTGTTTTTT. As protein: CASSLDRSGSGDEKLFF.

The gene calls are TRBV4-1 and TRBJ1-5; possibly TRBD1 for D (5 bases). CDR3 size: 15 residues. The germline gives CDR1 MGHRA, CDR2 YSYEKL. Trimming removed 3 bases from V and 3 bases from J, with 12 bases in between. This chain's CDR3 is CASSHLWDSNQPQHF. CDR3 nucleotide sequence: TGCGCCAGCAGCCATCTCTGGGACTCCAATCAGCCCCAGCATTTT.

This clone showed up just once. The gene calls are TRBV27 and TRBJ1-5, with D perhaps TRBD1 (5 bases). CDR3 length equals 14 residues. V lost 5 bases to trimming and J lost 5 bases, with 13 bases between them. CDR1 is MNHEY and CDR2 is SMNVEV in the germline V gene (reference sequence). CDR3 DNA: TGTGCCAGCAGTCCTCGACAGACAGATCAGCCCCAGCATTTT. This encodes CASSPRQTDQPQHF.

This chain links TRBV7-6 with TRBJ2-1; 9 nucleotides line up with TRBD1. The CDR3 totals 17 residues. Losses at the gene ends were 0 bases for V and 9 bases for J; bases not matched to a gene: 12. Germline V gene data show CDR1 as SGHVS and CDR2 as FNYEAQ. CDR3 sequence reads: CASSLAALDRGEGEQFF. The CDR3 bases are TGTGCCAGCAGCTTAGCTGCATTGGACAGGGGTGAAGGTGAGCAGTTCTTC.

The chain couples TRBV11-2 to TRBJ2-7; D ambiguous. Trimming removed 0 bases at V and 0 bases at J, with 21 bases between. CDR3 length equals 19 residues. Per the germline V gene, CDR1 is SGHAT and CDR2 is FQNNGV. CDR3 sequence: CASSLDFGGRFPSSYEQYF. The CDR3 DNA follows: TGTGCCAGCAGCTTAGATTTTGGTGGCCGATTCCCTAGCTCCTACGAGCAGTACTTC.